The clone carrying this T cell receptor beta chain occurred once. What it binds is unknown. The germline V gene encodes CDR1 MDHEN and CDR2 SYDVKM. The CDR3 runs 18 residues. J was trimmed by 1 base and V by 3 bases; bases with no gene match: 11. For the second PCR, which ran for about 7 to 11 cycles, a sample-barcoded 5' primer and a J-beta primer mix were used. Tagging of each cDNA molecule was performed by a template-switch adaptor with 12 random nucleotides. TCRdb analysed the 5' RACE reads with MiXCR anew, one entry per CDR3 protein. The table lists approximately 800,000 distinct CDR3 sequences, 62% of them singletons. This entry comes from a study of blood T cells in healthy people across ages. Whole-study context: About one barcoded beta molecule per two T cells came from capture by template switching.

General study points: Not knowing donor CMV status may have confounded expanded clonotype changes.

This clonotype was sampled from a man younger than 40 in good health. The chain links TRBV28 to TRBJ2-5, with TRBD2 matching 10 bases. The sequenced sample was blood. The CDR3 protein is CASSLASLAGGPQETQYF. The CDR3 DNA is TGTGCCAGCAGTTTGGCCTCCTTAGCGGGGGGACCCCAAGAGACCCAGTACTTC.